This TCR beta chain comes out of a study of T-cell memory formation after mild COVID-19. Turning to the study itself: Each donor largely had its own TCR clusters.

This clonotype was seen a handful of times. Its antigen remains unidentified. TCRdb redid the calling of the 5' RACE reads with MiXCR, one entry per CDR3 protein. The sample carries about 410,000 distinct CDR3 sequences, about 20% recorded once. The CDR3 extends over 14 amino acids. Trimming took off 0 bases at V and 2 bases at J, with 8 bases between the two ends. CDR1 and CDR2 from the germline V gene are SGHRS and YFSETQ. Overall study findings and caveats: The study found balanced CD4/CD8 in clones contracting day 15 to 85 and a CD4+ lean in later expanders. The authors did not confirm SARS-CoV-2 specificity of second-wave clones peaking day 37.

The specimen was PBMCs or a T cell subset sorted from them (not recorded which). The TCR comes from a young man who had mild COVID-19 (a few samples of this study predate the infection). Cell type and time point are not known. The V gene is TRBV5-1, the J gene TRBJ1-1; no clear D. The CDR3 loop reads CASSLDGSNTEAFF. The DNA for the CDR3 is TGCGCCAGCAGCTTGGATGGCTCTAACACTGAAGCTTTCTTT. The complete variable domain, with remaining parts taken from reference TRBV5-1 and TRBJ1-1, reads KAGVTQTPRYLIKTRGQQVTLSCSPISGHRSVSWYQQTPGQGLQFLFEYFSETQRNKGNFPGRFSGRQFSNSRSEMNVSTLELGDSALYLCASSLDGSNTEAFFGQGTRLTVV.